The 14 T cell receptor beta chains listed next were all sequenced from one sample in a study of blood T cell repertoires in COVID-19. Libraries were prepared by immunoSEQ multiplex PCR; TCRdb keeps only in-frame clonotypes and omits some of them. Seen here are about 29,000 clones, approximately 90% observed once, and the top ten hold around a tenth. The source material was peripheral blood. The origin of the receptors is a human donor in a cohort sampled during active COVID-19.

The chain has TRBV4-2 and TRBJ2-6; the D gene is possibly TRBD1 (5 bases). Trimming stripped 0 bases from V and 0 bases from J, with 12 bases between. The CDR3 runs to 18 residues. The germline V gene has CDR1 LGHNA and CDR2 YNFKEQ. The CDR3 loop is CASSQDSDTHSGANVLTF. DNA of the CDR3: TGTGCCAGCAGCCAAGATTCGGACACCCACTCTGGGGCCAACGTCCTGACTTTC.

The gene calls are TRBV3-1 (or the pseudogene TRBV3-2) and TRBJ2-5; no clear D. The ends were cut back, 3 bases at V and 3 bases at J, with 23 bases in the middle. This CDR3 contains 18 residues. Germline CDR1 and CDR2: LGHDT and YNNKEL (reference sequence). The CDR3 sequence: CASSHPRRDPLEEETQYF. The CDR3 nucleotides are TGTGCCAGCAGCCACCCCCGGCGCGACCCCCTCGAGGAAGAGACCCAGTACTTC.

Regarding this clone: A junction end diverges from the germline sequence, so it may reflect a read error. This chain links TRBV7-9 with TRBJ1-2, with D perhaps TRBD1 (6 bases). This CDR3 spans 14 amino acids. The germline gives CDR1 SEHNR, CDR2 FQNEAQ (reference sequence). The CDR3 reads CASGLGNRESGYTF. The CDR3 DNA follows: TGTGCCAGCGGCTTGGGGAACAGGGAGTCTGGCTACACCTTC.

This chain connects TRBV2 to TRBJ2-1; TRBD2 matches at 10 bases. V shed 6 bases and J 5 bases; nucleotides not matched to a gene: 10. The CDR3 runs 16 residues. The germline V gene has CDR1 SNHLY and CDR2 FYNNEI. CDR3 loop: CASRFRLAGDHNEQFF. The CDR3 DNA is TGTGCCAGCAGGTTTAGGCTAGCGGGGGATCACAATGAGCAGTTCTTC. Looking up the rest from reference TRBV2 and TRBJ2-1 gives the full variable domain: EPEVTQTPSHQVTQMGQEVILRCVPISNHLYFYWYRQILGQKVEFLVSFYNNEISEKSEIFDDQFSVERPDGSNFTLKIRSTKLEDSAMYFCASRFRLAGDHNEQFFGPGTRLTVL.

The rearrangement joins TRBV7-8 to TRBJ2-3; 15 nucleotides match TRBD2. The CDR3 runs to 18 residues. The V gene's germline CDR1 is SGHVS and CDR2 FQNEAQ. V lost 5 bases and J lost 0; bases outside the gene matches: 6. CDR3 loop: CASSPGTSGGSSTDTQYF. CDR3 coding DNA: TGTGCCAGCAGCCCCGGGACTAGCGGGGGGTCTAGCACAGATACGCAGTATTTT.

The chain couples TRBV13 to TRBJ2-7; D gene ambiguous. Germline assignment: CDR1 PRHDT and CDR2 FYEKMQ (reference sequence). The CDR3 consists of 11 residues. V was pared by 5 bases and J by 5 bases, with 7 bases between. The CDR3 DNA reads TGTGCCAGCAGCGTAGCAAACGAGCAGTACTTC. Translating gives CASSVANEQYF.

The genes are TRBV7-2 and TRBJ1-4; D gene unclear. Trimming stripped 3 bases from V and 5 bases from J, with 7 bases between. The CDR3 has 13 amino acids. The V gene's germline CDR1 is SGHTA and CDR2 FQGNSA. As DNA, the CDR3 is TGTGCCAGCAGCTTGGGCCCAAATGAAAAACTGTTTTTT. It is translated as CASSLGPNEKLFF.

This sequence joins TRBV5-6 and TRBJ1-5; possible D gene TRBD1, 5 bases. The CDR3 sequence is 16 residues long. In germline, CDR1 is SGHDT, CDR2 YYEEEE. Trimming cost V 4 bases and J 0 bases, with 14 bases left between them. Written as DNA, the CDR3 is TGTGCCAGCAGCCCCCCGACAGACCCTAGCAATCAGCCCCAGCATTTT. Its translation is CASSPPTDPSNQPQHF.

V and J are TRBV19 and TRBJ1-4; D remains ambiguous. Germline-derived CDR1 and CDR2 are LNHDA and SQIVND (reference sequence). CDR3 length: 12 amino acids. V was cut by 6 bases and J by 5 bases, with 7 bases left in between. In DNA form, the CDR3 reads TGTGCCAGTAGGAGAGGAAATGAAAAACTGTTTTTT. This translates into CASRRGNEKLFF.

The V call is TRBV9, the J call TRBJ1-6; 7 nucleotides match TRBD1. Germline assignment: CDR1 SGDLS and CDR2 YYNGEE. Trimming took 1 base from V and 7 from J; bases not matched to a gene: 11. The CDR3 has 17 residues. DNA for the CDR3: TGTGCCAGCAGCGTAACCAACAGGGCGACAGGGAATTCACCCCTCCACTTT. Translation gives CASSVTNRATGNSPLHF.

The chain recombines TRBV4-1 with TRBJ2-2; D is perhaps TRBD1 (5 bases). The CDR3 spans 16 residues. Trimming took off 0 bases at V and 4 bases at J, with 12 bases between the two ends. The V gene's germline CDR1 is MGHRA and CDR2 YSYEKL. CDR3 nucleotide sequence: TGCGCCAGCAGCCAAGATGGGGCCGGGTTCACCGGGGAGCTGTTTTTT. Encoded protein: CASSQDGAGFTGELFF.

The chain carries TRBV6-6 and TRBJ2-7; weak D call: TRBD2 (5 bases). V lost 6 bases and J 6 bases, leaving 12 bases between the germline ends. Germline V gene data show CDR1 as MNHNY and CDR2 as SVGAGI (reference sequence). CDR3 length equals 12 residues. The CDR3 sequence is CASRSGMGEQYF. Here the CDR3 DNA reads TGTGCCAGCAGATCCGGGATGGGCGAGCAGTACTTC.

This chain uses TRBV5-1 with TRBJ1-2; TRBD1 matches at 7 bases. The trim removed 4 bases at V and 6 bases at J, leaving 12 bases unmatched. CDR3 length: 15 amino acids. Germline loops: CDR1 SGHRS, CDR2 YFSETQ. Here the CDR3 DNA reads TGCGCCAGCAGCGTACTGGGACAGCTGGGCGATGGCTACACCTTC. Translated: CASSVLGQLGDGYTF. Based on the CDR3 plus reference TRBV5-1 and TRBJ1-2, the full variable domain is KAGVTQTPRYLIKTRGQQVTLSCSPISGHRSVSWYQQTPGQGLQFLFEYFSETQRNKGNFPGRFSGRQFSNSRSEMNVSTLELGDSALYLCASSVLGQLGDGYTFGSGTRLTVV.

This clone appeared once. The chain has TRBV6-6 and TRBJ1-1, with D perhaps matching TRBD1 (5 bases). V was cut by 2 bases and J by 1 base, with 14 bases left in between. The CDR3 totals 16 residues. Germline lookup yields CDR1 MNHNY and CDR2 SVGAGI (reference sequence). This CDR3 is CASSYATGLGNTEAFF. The CDR3 coding sequence is TGTGCCAGCAGTTACGCTACAGGCCTGGGGAACACTGAAGCTTTCTTT.